The source of this TCR beta chain is a study of CD4+ T cells in melanoma. The data were produced by immunoSEQ multiplex PCR, yet TCRdb's version contains in-frame clones alone and is incomplete. The sample has roughly 52,000 clones; over 60% are singletons. This receptor was taken from a human donor with melanoma. Sequenced sample: tumor tissue.

The CDR3 coding sequence is TGTGCCAGCAGCTTAGTGGGCAGGAGCGGCGAGCAGTACTTC. This encodes CASSLVGRSGEQYF. The V and J genes are TRBV11-2 and TRBJ2-7; D is perhaps TRBD2 (5 bases). V was trimmed by 1 base and J by 6 bases, leaving 13 bases between them. Germline loops: CDR1 SGHAT, CDR2 FQNNGV. The CDR3 totals 14 residues.